The 18 T cell receptor beta chains below were found in one sample sequenced in a study of blood T cells in healthy people across ages (dated by TCRdb to about 2015). Library construction relied on 5' RACE. A second PCR of about 7 to 12 cycles was performed with a sample-barcoded 5' primer and a J-beta primer mix. TCRdb applied fastp at Q25 and MiXCR to the public reads, then kept only in-frame beta chains. Entries are consolidated by CDR3 protein sequence, retaining the most common genes and DNA. The sample table lists 1.5 million to 2 million distinct CDR3 sequences, 35% to 50% of them with a count of one. In total, the top ten clones hold 23% of the sample. The sequencing sample was made of blood. These receptors all stem from a human donor in good health.

The chain has TRBV9 and TRBJ1-2, with 7 positions matching TRBD1. Per germline, CDR1 SGDLS and CDR2 YYNGEE. V lost 0 bases to trimming and J lost 3 bases; unmatched junction nucleotides: 8. The CDR3 is made up of 16 amino acids. The chain's CDR3 is CASSVGTGDHHYGYTF. The CDR3 DNA follows: TGTGCCAGCAGCGTAGGTACAGGGGATCATCACTATGGCTACACCTTC.

This clonotype was observed at least ten times. The chain is built from TRBV10-3 and TRBJ2-1; D unresolved. The germline V and J ends were trimmed by 10 bases and 5 bases, with 15 bases remaining between them. The length of the CDR3 is 13 residues. The V gene's germline CDR1 is ENHRY and CDR2 SYGVKD. The CDR3 loop is CATQTDGNNEQFF. Here the CDR3 DNA reads TGTGCCACCCAAACGGACGGCAACAATGAGCAGTTCTTC.

This chain links TRBV5-1 with TRBJ2-1, with D unclear. Germline CDR1 and CDR2: SGHRS and YFSETQ. This CDR3 has 13 amino acids. Trimming removed 2 bases from V and 13 bases from J, with 16 bases in between. The CDR3 loop is CASSFGYQETQFF. The CDR3 DNA sequence: TGCGCCAGCAGCTTCGGCTACCAAGAGACCCAGTTCTTC.

The chain has TRBV5-1 and TRBJ1-1; 8 bases agree with TRBD1. CDR3 size: 14 residues. Germline-derived CDR1 and CDR2 are SGHRS and YFSETQ. Germline trimming cut 6 bases from V and 6 bases from J; bases unmatched to any gene: 10. The CDR3 reads CASNTQTGAAEAFF. In nucleotides, the CDR3 is TGCGCCAGCAACACACAGACAGGGGCTGCTGAAGCTTTCTTT.

The gene calls are TRBV6-1 and TRBJ2-5; possible D gene TRBD1, 6 bases. CDR3 size: 13 residues. The germline V gene encodes CDR1 MNHNS and CDR2 SASEGT. V dropped 3 bases and J dropped 5 bases, with 10 bases sitting between them. The CDR3 region has the DNA TGTGCCAGCAGTGAGGATAGGGGGGAGACCCAGTACTTC. Translation gives CASSEDRGETQYF.

The chain recombines TRBV20-1 with TRBJ1-5; TRBD1 is a possible D gene (5 bases). V lost 1 base and J 2 bases, leaving 9 bases between the germline ends. This CDR3 is 14 amino acids long. In germline, CDR1 is DFQATT, CDR2 SNEGSKA (reference sequence). CDR3 in DNA: TGCAGTGCTAGAGGAGGGGAACGCAATCAGCCCCAGCATTTT. Amino acids: CSARGGERNQPQHF.

V gene TRBV6-2 or TRBV6-3 combines with J gene TRBJ1-1; unclear D gene. The CDR3 length is 12 residues. Looked up from germline, CDR1 is MNHEY and CDR2 is SVGEGT. Trimming shortened V by 5 bases and J by 5 bases, and 9 bases separated the two germline ends. The CDR3 loop is CASSAPVTEAFF. The CDR3 DNA reads TGTGCCAGCAGTGCGCCTGTGACTGAAGCTTTCTTT.

This chain joins TRBV7-2 and TRBJ1-3, with D perhaps TRBD1 (5 bases). Trimming stripped 5 bases from V and 6 bases from J, with 17 bases between. This CDR3 is built from 15 residues. CDR1 is SGHTA, CDR2 FQGNSA, per germline. The CDR3 region has the DNA TGTGCCAGCAGCCCCTACTTGGGGGGAAAAAACACCATATATTTT. As protein: CASSPYLGGKNTIYF.

This chain joins TRBV27 and TRBJ1-1; TRBD1 matches 7 bases. V was pared by 4 bases and J by 1 base, with 9 bases of the junction left unmatched. The germline V gene has CDR1 MNHEY and CDR2 SMNVEV (reference sequence). The CDR3 loop spans 16 amino acids. DNA of the CDR3: TGTGCCAGCAGTTCCCGATACAGGGGAAAGAACACTGAAGCTTTCTTT. Translation gives CASSSRYRGKNTEAFF.

The rearrangement joins TRBV20-1 to TRBJ2-4, with 7 bases aligning to TRBD1. The DNA end favors TRBJ2-7, so the J call may be wrong. Germline V gene lookup returns CDR1 DFQATT and CDR2 SNEGSKA (reference sequence). The CDR3 covers 14 residues. The CDR3 sequence: CSARDALTGLEQYF. DNA of the CDR3: TGCAGTGCTAGAGATGCCCTGACAGGGCTCGAGCAGTACTTC.

The gene calls are TRBV29-1 and TRBJ1-1; D is undetermined. V was clipped by 7 bases and J by 0 bases, with 15 bases between them. CDR1 is SQVTM and CDR2 is ANQGSEA in the germline V gene. The CDR3 covers 14 residues. In DNA form, the CDR3 reads TGCAGCGCTGATCCCGACGGAATGAACACTGAAGCTTTCTTT. It specifies CSADPDGMNTEAFF.

In this sample, this clonotype turned up a few times. The chain joins TRBV5-1 to TRBJ2-5, with a tentative D call TRBD1 (5 bases). Germline loops: CDR1 SGHRS, CDR2 YFSETQ. CDR3 size: 14 residues. V was shortened by 3 bases and J by 1 base, with 10 bases between the two germline ends. CDR3 residues: CASSSRQTQETQYF. The CDR3 DNA follows: TGCGCCAGCAGCTCCAGACAGACCCAAGAGACCCAGTACTTC.

A few counts support this clonotype. The chain employs TRBV2 and TRBJ2-7; D remains ambiguous. CDR3 length equals 12 residues. V lost 4 bases to trimming and J lost 2 bases, with 6 bases between them. Germline loops: CDR1 SNHLY, CDR2 FYNNEI. The CDR3 region has the DNA TGTGCCAGCAGTGGTAACACCTACGAGCAGTACTTC. This encodes CASSGNTYEQYF. Using reference TRBV2 and TRBJ2-7 for the parts outside the CDR3, the full variable domain is EPEVTQTPSHQVTQMGQEVILRCVPISNHLYFYWYRQILGQKVEFLVSFYNNEISEKSEIFDDQFSVERPDGSNFTLKIRSTKLEDSAMYFCASSGNTYEQYFGPGTRLTVT.

This chain uses TRBV20-1 with TRBJ2-7, with a tentative D call TRBD2 (6 bases). The CDR3 runs to 16 residues. Trimming pared 0 bases from V and 3 bases from J, leaving 18 bases between. Per germline, CDR1 DFQATT and CDR2 SNEGSKA (reference sequence). Written as DNA, the CDR3 is TGCAGTGCTAGAGATCCTGGAGGGGCTAGCTTCTACGAGCAGTACTTC. Residues: CSARDPGGASFYEQYF.

This clonotype turned up a few times. V usage is TRBV20-1 and J usage is TRBJ1-2, with no clear D. The CDR3 is 13 residues long. Germline CDR1 is DFQATT and CDR2 is SNEGSKA (reference sequence). V was cut by 3 bases and J by 4 bases, with 12 bases left in between. The CDR3 DNA follows: TGCAGTGCTAGCTGGCAGGTTGGCTATGGCTACACCTTC. Amino acid sequence: CSASWQVGYGYTF.

About this clonotype: A junction end diverges from the germline sequence, so it may reflect a read error. J is TRBJ1-5 and V is TRBV9; D gene unclear. CDR3 length: 15 residues. The V gene's germline CDR1 is SGDLS and CDR2 YYNGEE. CDR3 residues: CTSSEGDHSNQPQHF. As DNA, the CDR3 is TGTACCAGCAGCGAGGGAGACCATAGCAATCAGCCCCAGCATTTT.

The chain has TRBV12-3 or TRBV12-4 and TRBJ1-4, with D uncertain. The CDR3 runs to 11 residues. The V and J ends lost 5 bases and 8 bases respectively, with 6 bases between them. The CDR3 sequence: CASSNSEKLFF. The CDR3 DNA follows: TGTGCCAGCAGTAACAGCGAAAAACTGTTTTTT.

The chain couples TRBV7-2 to TRBJ2-3, with 10 bases matching TRBD2. The CDR3 contains 15 residues. Germline V lookup: CDR1 SGHTA, CDR2 FQGNSA. V was pared by 2 bases and J by 6 bases, with 5 bases of the junction left unmatched. DNA for the CDR3: TGTGCCAGCAGCTTACAAGCGGGGGGGCCGGATACGCAGTATTTT. Residues: CASSLQAGGPDTQYF.